The present TCR beta chain was sequenced within a study of blood T cell repertoires in COVID-19. Original analysis: Estimation of nucleated cell counts relied on the amplification of reference gene primers. Clones were read by immunoSEQ multiplex PCR, and TCRdb kept only the in-frame ones, dropping some. The DNA was the basis for D and trimming; V, J and clone size are from that table. Of 25,000 or so clones listed, around 83% are singletons. The CDR3 contains 15 residues. The J segment lost 4 bases and the V segment lost 2 bases, leaving 6 bases of the junction unmatched. Germline CDR1 reads MNHEY; CDR2 reads SVGEGT.

The source material was peripheral blood. The TCR sequence derives from a man in his 70s with acute or convalescent COVID-19. J is TRBJ1-1 and V is TRBV6-2 or TRBV6-3, with 8 positions matching TRBD1. The CDR3: CASSYPDRVTTEAFF. As DNA, the CDR3 is TGTGCCAGCAGTTACCCGGACAGGGTGACCACTGAAGCTTTCTTT.